The 31 T cell receptor beta chains listed next were all sequenced from one sample in a study of identical twins. A single record per CDR3 protein comes from TCRdb applying MiXCR to the 5' RACE reads. The sample consists of 300,000 or so distinct CDR3 sequences, nearly 9.5% of them appearing once. This sample also appeared in a second study, on yellow fever vaccine responses in identical twins.

The sequencing input was CD8+ T cells sorted from blood. Source of these receptors: a woman between 18 and 29 years old in good health.

In its sample, this clonotype was seen many times. The genes are TRBV28 and TRBJ2-2; possible D gene TRBD2, 6 bases. The CDR3 totals 16 residues. The germline gives CDR1 MDHEN, CDR2 SYDVKM. Trimming stripped 4 bases from V and 0 bases from J, with 12 bases between. The CDR3 DNA reads TGTGCCAGCAGTTCCCGACTAGTTTCGAACACCGGGGAGCTGTTTTTT. It translates to CASSSRLVSNTGELFF.

The table lists this clonotype with a few counts. This chain connects TRBV5-6 to TRBJ1-1; D call uncertain. V gave up 0 bases and J gave up 5 bases, with 8 bases separating them. The CDR3 is made up of 13 amino acids. The germline V gene has CDR1 SGHDT and CDR2 YYEEEE. The DNA of the CDR3 is TGTGCCAGCAGCTTGGGATCCAGGACTGAAGCTTTCTTT. Protein: CASSLGSRTEAFF.

This clonotype was recorded many times. V is TRBV6-4 and J is TRBJ2-1; D is uncertain. This CDR3 is built from 13 residues. The V end lost 3 bases, the J end lost 0 bases, and 3 bases lay between the germline ends. CDR1 and CDR2 from the germline V gene are MRHNA and SNTAGT. The CDR3 sequence: CASSEGSYNEQFF. Here the CDR3 DNA reads TGTGCCAGCAGTGAAGGCTCCTACAATGAGCAGTTCTTC.

There are a few counts of this clonotype. V usage is TRBV6-1 and J usage is TRBJ2-1; 11 nucleotides match TRBD2. CDR1 MNHNS and CDR2 SASEGT come from the germline V gene. Unmatched junction bases numbered 5, after V lost 0 bases and J lost 16 bases. The CDR3 sequence is 13 residues long. The CDR3 is CASSEATSGDFFF. CDR3 DNA: TGTGCCAGCAGTGAAGCGACTAGCGGGGATTTTTTCTTC.

This clonotype was detected a few times. The rearrangement uses TRBV2 and TRBJ2-7; a possible D gene is TRBD1 (7 bases). The V and J ends lost 6 bases and 2 bases respectively, with 11 bases between them. This CDR3 contains 13 residues. Germline loops: CDR1 SNHLY, CDR2 FYNNEI. In nucleotides, the CDR3 is TGTGCCAGCAGAGGCGGGACAGCCTACGAGCAGTACTTC. Amino acid sequence: CASRGGTAYEQYF. Full variable domain (missing parts from reference TRBV2 and TRBJ2-7): EPEVTQTPSHQVTQMGQEVILRCVPISNHLYFYWYRQILGQKVEFLVSFYNNEISEKSEIFDDQFSVERPDGSNFTLKIRSTKLEDSAMYFCASRGGTAYEQYFGPGTRLTVT.

The gene calls are TRBV9 and TRBJ2-7; D remains unclear. V shed 0 bases and J shed 6 bases, with 4 bases lying between them. CDR1 SGDLS and CDR2 YYNGEE come from the germline V gene. The CDR3 runs to 11 residues. The CDR3 DNA sequence: TGTGCCAGCAGCGTAGCAAGCGAGCAGTACTTC. As protein: CASSVASEQYF. The variable domain in full, completed from reference TRBV9 and TRBJ2-7, reads DSGVTQTPKHLITATGQRVTLRCSPRSGDLSVYWYQQSLDQGLQFLIQYYNGEERAKGNILERFSAQQFPDLHSELNLSSLELGDSALYFCASSVASEQYFGPGTRLTVT.

The chain employs TRBV12-3 or TRBV12-4 and TRBJ2-6, with D tentatively TRBD2 (8 bases). V was pared by 5 bases and J by 0 bases, with 23 bases between. CDR3 length equals 20 residues. CDR3 bases: TGTGCCAGCAGTCCCTTTATCTGGGACAGCGGGAGCTCTGGGGCCAACGTCCTGACTTTC. This sequence encodes CASSPFIWDSGSSGANVLTF.

Ten or more counts support this clonotype. This chain links TRBV4-3 with TRBJ2-1, with D perhaps assigned TRBD1 or TRBD2 (6 bases each). CDR3 size: 16 residues. V was shortened by 0 bases and J by 0 bases, with 9 bases between the two germline ends. Looked up from germline, CDR1 is LGHNA and CDR2 is YSLEER. The chain's CDR3 is CASSQEQGGSYNEQFF. CDR3 sequence (DNA): TGCGCCAGCAGCCAAGAACAGGGAGGCTCCTACAATGAGCAGTTCTTC.

Comments on this clonotype: This could be a read error, since a much larger clone is one nucleotide away. The conserved closing phenylalanine or tryptophan is absent in this CDR3, likely reflecting a read error. This chain connects TRBV7-8 to TRBJ2-4; TRBD2 is a possible D gene (5 bases). Per the germline V gene, CDR1 is SGHVS and CDR2 is FQNEAQ. V lost 3 bases and J 8 bases, leaving 14 bases between the germline ends. This CDR3 has 14 amino acids. The CDR3 DNA is TGTGCCAGCAGCTTTTTTATTGAGGACTACATTCAGTACTAC. Protein sequence: CASSFFIEDYIQYY.

The chain combines TRBV27 with TRBJ2-7; 7 positions agree with TRBD2. The CDR3 is made up of 14 amino acids. V was clipped by 6 bases and J by 6 bases; unmatched bases: 11. The germline V gene has CDR1 MNHEY and CDR2 SMNVEV (reference sequence). CDR3 sequence (DNA): TGTGCCAGCAGCCTTAGACTAGCCCCCTTCGAGCAGTACTTC. This sequence encodes CASSLRLAPFEQYF.

In its sample, this clonotype was seen many times. This rearrangement joins TRBV6-1 to TRBJ2-3; 13 nucleotides align to TRBD2. V lost 6 bases and J lost 5; bases outside the gene matches: 14. Looked up from germline, CDR1 is MNHNS and CDR2 is SASEGT. The CDR3 runs to 18 residues. CDR3 DNA: TGTGCCAGCAGCCTCGGGACTAGCGGGAATGAGTTAGGAGATACGCAGTATTTT. Residues: CASSLGTSGNELGDTQYF.

In its sample, this clonotype was seen a few times. The CDR3, as DNA: TGTGCCTGGAATTACGCAGGGACAACCTACGAGCAGTACTTC. Protein sequence: CAWNYAGTTYEQYF. The chain has TRBV30 and TRBJ2-7, with D perhaps TRBD1 (6 bases). This CDR3 has 14 residues. V was cut by 4 bases and J by 2 bases, with 15 bases left in between. Germline loops: CDR1 GTSNPN, CDR2 SVGIG (reference sequence).

This clonotype was found a few times. This chain uses TRBV4-1 with TRBJ2-7, with TRBD2 matching 8 bases. The CDR3 runs 16 residues. With 5 bases clipped from V and 3 bases from J, the junction kept 12 bases outside the gene matches. Germline loops: CDR1 MGHRA, CDR2 YSYEKL. Here the CDR3 DNA reads TGCGCCAGCAGCTACTCCTTCGTGGGACTAGTCTACGAGCAGTACTTC. It codes for CASSYSFVGLVYEQYF.

This clonotype has just a few counts. The J gene is TRBJ2-1, the V gene TRBV20-1; TRBD1 matches at 8 bases. The V and J ends lost 0 bases and 6 bases, in that order; junction bases with no gene match: 7. CDR1 and CDR2 from the germline V gene are DFQATT and SNEGSKA (reference sequence). The CDR3 runs to 15 residues. CDR3 nucleotides: TGCAGTGCTAGAGATATGAGACAGGGGATCAATGAGCAGTTCTTC. It yields the protein CSARDMRQGINEQFF.

This clonotype was counted only a few times. The V call is TRBV7-2, the J call TRBJ2-5; the match to TRBD2 covers 7 bases. The CDR3 length is 15 residues. V shed 6 bases and J 5 bases; nucleotides not matched to a gene: 12. In germline, CDR1 is SGHTA, CDR2 FQGNSA. CDR3 DNA sequence: TGTGCCAGCAGTCCCCAGCGGGACCAAACGGAGACCCAGTACTTC. Protein sequence: CASSPQRDQTETQYF.

This clonotype was detected a few times. CDR3 protein: CASSQAIGLEQYTQYF. The CDR3 bases are TGTGCCAGCAGCCAAGCCATAGGACTGGAGCAATACACGCAGTATTTT. J is TRBJ2-3 and V is TRBV3-1; D is possibly TRBD2 (5 bases). V was pared by 1 base and J by 9 bases, with 20 bases between. CDR3 length: 16 residues. Germline V gives CDR1 LGHDT, CDR2 YNNKEL (reference sequence).

This clonotype has only a few counts. The chain links TRBV4-3 to TRBJ2-3; TRBD1 agrees at 10 bases. The CDR3 loop spans 17 amino acids. The germline CDR1 and CDR2 sequences are LGHNA and YSLEER. V shed 2 bases, J shed 3 bases, and the junction held 8 bases outside the gene matches. CDR3 amino acids: CASSQNPTGGRTDTQYF. The CDR3 coding sequence is TGCGCCAGCAGCCAAAACCCGACAGGGGGCAGGACAGATACGCAGTATTTT.

This clonotype occurred many times. The CDR3 DNA sequence: TGTGCCAGCAGCCAAAGTAGCCGAACCTACAATGAGCAGTTCTTC. This gives the protein CASSQSSRTYNEQFF. The chain joins TRBV3-1 to TRBJ2-1; D is unclear. Trimming pared 2 bases from V and 2 bases from J, leaving 10 bases between. Germline lookup yields CDR1 LGHDT and CDR2 YNNKEL (reference sequence). This CDR3 contains 15 residues.

This clonotype was seen ten or more times. This chain uses TRBV2 with TRBJ2-1; unclear D gene. The CDR3 is 16 amino acids. Trimming pared 4 bases from V and 2 bases from J, leaving 15 bases between. CDR1 and CDR2 from the germline V gene are SNHLY and FYNNEI. As DNA, the CDR3 is TGTGCCAGCAGTGTGGGTTTTGCGCAGGCCTACAATGAGCAGTTCTTC. As protein: CASSVGFAQAYNEQFF.

This clonotype was seen repeatedly, ten times or more. This chain joins TRBV7-9 and TRBJ1-1; D not resolved. V was shortened by 1 base and J by 3 bases, with 9 bases between the two germline ends. Per the germline V gene, CDR1 is SEHNR and CDR2 is FQNEAQ (reference sequence). The CDR3 is 14 residues long. CDR3 sequence (DNA): TGTGCCAGCAGCTTAGGTGGGTCGGACACTGAAGCTTTCTTT. Its translation: CASSLGGSDTEAFF.

This clonotype has at least ten counts. This chain connects TRBV9 to TRBJ1-4, with 11 bases identical to TRBD1. From germline, CDR1 is SGDLS and CDR2 YYNGEE. V lost 2 bases and J lost 8; bases outside the gene matches: 8. The CDR3 sequence is 16 residues long. Here the CDR3 DNA reads TGTGCCAGCAGCGTGGGACAGGGGGTTCCTAGAGAAAAACTGTTTTTT. It translates to CASSVGQGVPREKLFF.

This clonotype was observed at least ten times. The rearrangement links TRBV15 to TRBJ2-7, with D unclear. The germline V gene encodes CDR1 LNHNV and CDR2 YYDKDF (reference sequence). The length of the CDR3 is 14 residues. V was shortened by 1 base and J by 5 bases, with 12 bases between the two germline ends. CDR3 in DNA: TGTGCCACCAGCAGAGGTACCGGGCGCGACGAGCAGTACTTC. Protein: CATSRGTGRDEQYF.

This clonotype has a count of ten or more. The rearrangement uses TRBV5-6 and TRBJ2-7, with 8 bases identical to TRBD1. Germline CDR1 SGHDT, CDR2 YYEEEE. CDR3 length: 18 amino acids. CDR3 loop: CDTSSLGVHRTGIFEQYF. CDR3 in DNA: TGTGATACCAGCAGCTTGGGGGTACATAGGACAGGGATATTCGAGCAGTACTTC.

In its sample, this clonotype was seen many times. The chain combines TRBV12-3 or TRBV12-4 with TRBJ2-7; D ambiguous. The CDR3 covers 13 residues. The V and J ends lost 1 base and 4 bases respectively, with 8 bases between them. This CDR3 reads CASSLGGLYEQYF. In nucleotides, the CDR3 is TGTGCCAGCAGTTTAGGAGGATTATACGAGCAGTACTTC.

Only a few counts were recorded for this clonotype. The V and J genes are TRBV20-1 and TRBJ2-2, with TRBD1 matching 7 bases. J was trimmed by 0 bases and V by 3 bases; bases with no gene match: 4. Germline lookup yields CDR1 DFQATT and CDR2 SNEGSKA (reference sequence). The CDR3 has 15 residues. CDR3 coding DNA: TGCAGTGCTAGGGACGGGACAGCGAACACCGGGGAGCTGTTTTTT. It translates to CSARDGTANTGELFF.

This clonotype has at least ten counts. This sequence joins TRBV5-6 and TRBJ2-1; no clear D gene. The V end was cut by 1 base, the J end by 9 bases, with 8 bases between. In germline, CDR1 is SGHDT, CDR2 YYEEEE. CDR3 length equals 12 residues. This CDR3 reads CASSLLGSEQFF. Written as DNA, the CDR3 is TGTGCCAGCAGCTTGCTGGGATCTGAGCAGTTCTTC.

This clonotype was observed at least ten times. The CDR3 here is CASSLAGSGYEQYF. In DNA, the CDR3 is TGTGCCAGCAGTTTAGCGGGATCGGGATACGAGCAGTACTTC. V and J are TRBV12-3 or TRBV12-4 and TRBJ2-7; perhaps TRBD2 as D (5 bases). V shed 0 bases and J shed 4 bases, with 10 bases lying between them. The CDR3 totals 14 residues.

Of note for this clonotype: A much larger clone differs by one base, so this may be a read error. The rearrangement links TRBV7-9 to TRBJ2-5, with D perhaps given as TRBD1 or TRBD2 (5 bases each). Germline V lookup: CDR1 SEHNR, CDR2 FQNEAQ (reference sequence). There are 14 residues in the CDR3. CDR3 DNA: TGTGCCAGCAGCCCAGAGGGACGGCAAGTGACCCAGTACTTC. Its protein product is CASSPEGRQVTQYF.

The V and J genes are TRBV7-9 and TRBJ2-3, with D unresolved. Trimming pared 5 bases from V and 1 base from J, leaving 13 bases between. CDR3 length: 15 residues. Germline CDR1 is SEHNR and CDR2 is FQNEAQ (reference sequence). In DNA, the CDR3 is TGTGCCAGCAGCCACCTTGCCCGCCGCACAGATACGCAGTATTTT. This translates into CASSHLARRTDTQYF.

CDR3 in DNA: TGTGCCAGCAGCTTATTCTCGGGCGAGCAGTACTTC. This sequence encodes CASSLFSGEQYF. This chain links TRBV7-2 with TRBJ2-7; no clear D gene. V lost 2 bases and J 6 bases, leaving 8 bases between the germline ends. Germline CDR1 is SGHTA and CDR2 is FQGNSA. The CDR3 has 12 amino acids.

This clonotype was observed a few times. The CDR3 sequence: CASSQDSYEQFF. CDR3 DNA sequence: TGCGCCAGCAGCCAAGATAGCTATGAGCAGTTCTTC. V gene TRBV4-1 combines with J gene TRBJ2-1; D unresolved. Trimming removed 0 bases from V and 8 bases from J, with 5 bases in between. Germline lookup yields CDR1 MGHRA and CDR2 YSYEKL. The CDR3 length is 12 residues.